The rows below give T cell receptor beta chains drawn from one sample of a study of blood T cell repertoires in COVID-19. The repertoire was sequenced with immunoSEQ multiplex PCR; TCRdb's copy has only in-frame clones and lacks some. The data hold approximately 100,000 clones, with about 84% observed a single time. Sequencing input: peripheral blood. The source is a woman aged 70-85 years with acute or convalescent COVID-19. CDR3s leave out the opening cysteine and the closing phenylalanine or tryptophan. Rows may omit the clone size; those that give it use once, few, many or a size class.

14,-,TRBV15,ATSRLPKTSPETQY
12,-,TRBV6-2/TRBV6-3,ASSWKGNGNTIY
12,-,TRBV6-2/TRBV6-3,ASSIQGARAEAF
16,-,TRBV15,ATSTLPPGLAGLETQY
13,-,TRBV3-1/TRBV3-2,ASSQRAGRGTEAF
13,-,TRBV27,ASSSQGAYNYGYT
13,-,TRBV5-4,ASSSSVYSGNTIY
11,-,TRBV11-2,ASNEAVGGELF
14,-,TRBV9,ASSPEPGTGGRGYT
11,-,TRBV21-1,ASWTGPGMRQF
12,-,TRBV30,AWSVGQGTTEAF
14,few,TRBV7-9,ASSLGSGGDTGELF
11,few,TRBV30,AWSLAGGEPQH
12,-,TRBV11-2,ASSSYRVTYGYT
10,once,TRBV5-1,ASSFGSREAF
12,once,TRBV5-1,ASSTLDSNYGYT
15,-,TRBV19,ASSRSRDRGRDTEAF
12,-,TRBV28,ASSLSTGGYGYT
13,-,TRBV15,ATSIGTGYGDEQF
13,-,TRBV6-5,ASSWDRTSGNTIY
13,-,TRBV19,ASSIQGGTYTEAF
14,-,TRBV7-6,ASSLEADPGGNTIY
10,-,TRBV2,ASNTGGPGYT
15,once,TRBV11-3,ASSFSNRSSSGNTIY
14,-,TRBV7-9,ASSSGLAGVRDEQF
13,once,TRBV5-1,ASSLNRLSTDTQY
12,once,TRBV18,ASSPPAGGTEAF
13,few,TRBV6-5,ASSYSRTYTGELF
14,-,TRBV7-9,ASSLLGTGVDEKLF
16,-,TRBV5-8,ASSAGLANRRGQETQY
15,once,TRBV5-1,ATRGTGGISSTDTQY
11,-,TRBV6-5,ASSYSSYNEQF
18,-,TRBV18,ASSPRRGLAGGPPTDTQY
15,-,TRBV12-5,ASGLSLGGRGTDTQY